The subject of this entry is one T cell receptor (beta chain). As yet, its antigen is unknown. CDR3 length: 16 residues. Germline V gene sequence: CDR1 SGHRS, CDR2 YFSETQ. V lost 2 bases, J lost 7 bases, and 8 bases stayed unmatched. This sample is part of a study of cytomegalovirus exposure and HLA in healthy donors. Background on the study: Roughly 180 million T cells yielded 117 million unique TCR beta sequences in earlier analysis. General study findings and limits: Sequencing probably produced one cluster of sequence variants that were highly shared. Roughly uniform depth of sequencing across donors was assumed in presence/absence analyses.

PCR amplification relied on 60 Vbeta primers (plus 13 Jbeta primers). TCRdb's table, derived via immunoSEQ multiplex PCR, lists solely in-frame clones and lacks some. In the table there are 150,000 to 200,000 clones, around 80% of which are singletons. The clonotype originates from a boy aged 2 to 9 in good health and CMV-seronegative. Sequences were obtained from PBMCs. This chain links TRBV5-1 with TRBJ1-6; 8 positions match TRBD1. CDR3 in DNA: TGCGCCAGCAGCTTTTTAGCCGGACAGGGAAATTCACCCCTCCACTTT. This codes for CASSFLAGQGNSPLHF.